The clone carrying this T cell receptor (beta chain) occurred many times. Its matching antigen is unknown. The V end was cut by 2 bases, the J end by 0 bases, with 4 bases between. Looked up from germline, CDR1 is KGHSH and CDR2 is LQKENI. CDR3 size: 13 residues. This record comes from a study of glioma-infiltrating T cells. General study points: Above-expected tissue-blood divergence occurred in all gliomas, most in low-grade ones.

TCR alpha and beta CDR3 regions were amplified from RNA using iRepertoire nested multiplex PCR. TCRdb re-analysed the multiplex PCR reads in MiXCR, keeping a single row per CDR3 protein. The profile shows about 99,000 distinct CDR3 sequences, around 31% of them singletons. The TCR originated in a human donor with low-grade glioma or glioblastoma, undergoing nonglioma brain surgery, or in good health (not recorded which). Sequenced sample: glioma tissue, nonneoplastic brain tissue, or PBMCs (not recorded which). The rearrangement links TRBV18 to TRBJ1-1; D not resolved. In nucleotides, the CDR3 is TGTGCCAGCTCACCATCGGTGAACACTGAAGCTTTCTTT. This gives the protein CASSPSVNTEAFF.